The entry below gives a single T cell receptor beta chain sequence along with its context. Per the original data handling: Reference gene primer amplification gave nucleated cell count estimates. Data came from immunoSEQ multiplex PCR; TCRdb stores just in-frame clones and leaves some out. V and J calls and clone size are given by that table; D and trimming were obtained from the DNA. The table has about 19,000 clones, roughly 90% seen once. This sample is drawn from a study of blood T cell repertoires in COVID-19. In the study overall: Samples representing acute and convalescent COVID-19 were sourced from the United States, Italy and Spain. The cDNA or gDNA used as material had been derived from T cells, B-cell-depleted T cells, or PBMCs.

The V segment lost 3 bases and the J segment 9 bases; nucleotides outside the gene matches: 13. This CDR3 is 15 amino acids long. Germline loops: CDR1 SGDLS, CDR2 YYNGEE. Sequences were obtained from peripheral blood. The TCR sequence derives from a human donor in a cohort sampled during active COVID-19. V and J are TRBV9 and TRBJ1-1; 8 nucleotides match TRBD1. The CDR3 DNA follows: TGTGCCAGCAGCGGCCGACAGGGGACGTGGGAGCAAGCTTTCTTT. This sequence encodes CASSGRQGTWEQAFF. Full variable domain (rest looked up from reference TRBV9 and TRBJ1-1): DSGVTQTPKHLITATGQRVTLRCSPRSGDLSVYWYQQSLDQGLQFLIQYYNGEERAKGNILERFSAQQFPDLHSELNLSSLELGDSALYFCASSGRQGTWEQAFFGQGTRLTVV.